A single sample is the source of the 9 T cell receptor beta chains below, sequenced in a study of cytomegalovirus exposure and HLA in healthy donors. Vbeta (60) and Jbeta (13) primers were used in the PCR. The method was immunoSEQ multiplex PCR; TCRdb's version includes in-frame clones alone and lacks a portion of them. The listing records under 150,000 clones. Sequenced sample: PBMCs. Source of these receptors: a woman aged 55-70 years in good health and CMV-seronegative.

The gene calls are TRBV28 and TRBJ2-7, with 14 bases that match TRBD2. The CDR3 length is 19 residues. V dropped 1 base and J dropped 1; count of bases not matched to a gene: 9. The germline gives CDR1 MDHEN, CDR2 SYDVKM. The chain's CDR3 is CASSLSRGLAGVGSYEQYF. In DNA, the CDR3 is TGTGCCAGCAGTTTATCCAGGGGACTAGCGGGAGTAGGGTCCTACGAGCAGTACTTC.

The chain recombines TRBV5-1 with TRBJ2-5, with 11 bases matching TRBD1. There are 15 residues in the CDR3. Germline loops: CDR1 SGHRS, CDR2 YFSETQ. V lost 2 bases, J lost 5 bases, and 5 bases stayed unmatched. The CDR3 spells CASSFRDRGAETQYF. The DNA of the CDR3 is TGCGCCAGCAGCTTCCGGGACAGGGGGGCCGAGACCCAGTACTTC.

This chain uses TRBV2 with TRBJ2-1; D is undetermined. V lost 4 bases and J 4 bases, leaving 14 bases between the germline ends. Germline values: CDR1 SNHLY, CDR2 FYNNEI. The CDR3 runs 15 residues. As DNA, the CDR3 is TGTGCCAGCAGTGGCGGTCGGGTACTATACAATGAGCAGTTCTTC. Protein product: CASSGGRVLYNEQFF.

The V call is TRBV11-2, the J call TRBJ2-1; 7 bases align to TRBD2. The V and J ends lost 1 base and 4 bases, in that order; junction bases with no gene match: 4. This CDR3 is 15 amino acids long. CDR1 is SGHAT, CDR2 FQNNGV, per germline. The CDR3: CASSLGSSGYNEQFF. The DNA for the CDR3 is TGTGCCAGCAGCTTAGGATCTAGCGGTTACAATGAGCAGTTCTTC. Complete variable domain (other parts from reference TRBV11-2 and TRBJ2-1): EAGVAQSPRYKIIEKRQSVAFWCNPISGHATLYWYQQILGQGPKLLIQFQNNGVVDDSQLPKDRFSAERLKGVDSTLKIQPAKLEDSAVYLCASSLGSSGYNEQFFGPGTRLTVL.

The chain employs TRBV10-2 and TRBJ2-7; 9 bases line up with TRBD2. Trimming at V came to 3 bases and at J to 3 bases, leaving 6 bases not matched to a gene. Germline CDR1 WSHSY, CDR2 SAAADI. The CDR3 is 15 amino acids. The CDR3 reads CASSEGGGAHYEQYF. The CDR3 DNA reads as TGCGCCAGCAGTGAAGGCGGGGGGGCCCACTACGAGCAGTACTTC.

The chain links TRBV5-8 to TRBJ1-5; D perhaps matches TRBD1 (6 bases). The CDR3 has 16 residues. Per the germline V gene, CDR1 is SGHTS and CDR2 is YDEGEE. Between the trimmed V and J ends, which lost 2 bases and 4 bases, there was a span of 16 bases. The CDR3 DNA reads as TGTGCCAGCAGCTTCTCTTACAGGGCGACAAATCAGCCCCAGCATTTT. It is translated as CASSFSYRATNQPQHF.

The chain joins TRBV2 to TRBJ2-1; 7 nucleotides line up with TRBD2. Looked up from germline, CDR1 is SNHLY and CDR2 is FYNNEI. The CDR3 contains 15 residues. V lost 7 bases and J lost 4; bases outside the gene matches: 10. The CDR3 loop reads CASTLRGGGYNEQFF. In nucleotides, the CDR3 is TGTGCCAGCACCTTGAGGGGCGGGGGATACAATGAGCAGTTCTTC.

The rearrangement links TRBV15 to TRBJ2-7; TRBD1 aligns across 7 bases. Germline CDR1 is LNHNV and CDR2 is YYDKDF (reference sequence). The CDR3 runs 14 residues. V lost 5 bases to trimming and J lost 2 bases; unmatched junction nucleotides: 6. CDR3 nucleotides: TGTGCCACCAGCGTCAACAGGGGACCCTACGAGCAGTACTTC. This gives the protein CATSVNRGPYEQYF.

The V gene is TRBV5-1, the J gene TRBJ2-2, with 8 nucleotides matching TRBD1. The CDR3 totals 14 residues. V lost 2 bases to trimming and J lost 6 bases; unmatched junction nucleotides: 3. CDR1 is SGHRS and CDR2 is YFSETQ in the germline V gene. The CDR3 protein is CASSFRGQAGELFF. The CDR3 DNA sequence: TGCGCCAGCAGCTTCAGGGGGCAGGCCGGGGAGCTGTTTTTT.